The present T cell receptor beta chain was sequenced within a study of blood T cells in healthy people across ages. Then a second PCR, running roughly 7 to 11 cycles, was carried out with a sample-barcoded 5' primer and a J-beta primer mix. The yield of each sample was at least 2.5 million CDR3-containing paired-end reads. MiXCR, run by TCRdb on the 5' RACE reads, gives a single entry per CDR3 protein. The repertoire consists of about a million distinct CDR3 sequences, with approximately 50% occurring once and the leading ten covering about a fifth. Total RNA, at least 6 micrograms per sample, was extracted from PBMCs. The CDR3 extends over 16 amino acids. J was trimmed by 2 bases and V by 4 bases; bases with no gene match: 6. This clonotype has only a few counts.

This TCR was recovered from a woman aged 60-70 years in good health. The gene calls are TRBV12-3 or TRBV12-4 and TRBJ2-3; 10 bases align to TRBD2. The source material was blood. CDR3 sequence reads: CASSYRTSGLTDTQYF. CDR3 coding DNA: TGTGCCAGCAGTTACCGGACTAGCGGACTCACAGATACGCAGTATTTT.